This T cell receptor beta chain was recovered during a study of CD8+CD57+ T cells in acquired aplastic anemia. Before being chosen for sequencing, patients had shown CD8+CD57+ cell expansion by flow cytometry. Among the patients, none had received any therapy at the time of blood sampling. TCR beta VDJ and CDR3 were profiled, and genomic DNA was the template. TCRdb independently ran MiXCR on the reads; one entry per CDR3 protein. The top ten hold 70% to 90% of the sample, which has roughly 80,000 distinct CDR3 sequences, around 70% seen once. The sequenced material came from sorted CD4+, CD8+, or CD8+CD57+ T cells (not recorded which) from PBMCs. This sequence originates from a human donor with aplastic anemia.

The CDR3: CASKDEVYYNSPLHF. The CDR3 bases are TGTGCCAGTAAGGACGAGGTTTACTATAATTCACCCCTCCACTTT. The chain joins TRBV19 to TRBJ1-6; no clear D gene. Germline V gene lookup returns CDR1 LNHDA and CDR2 SQIVND (reference sequence). With 7 bases removed from V and 3 bases from J, the gap between germline ends came to 13 bases. This CDR3 has 15 amino acids.